The clone carrying this TCR beta chain was counted ten times or more. Antigen: not known. The CDR3 is 12 residues long. Germline V gene data show CDR1 as MDHEN and CDR2 as SYDVKM. V shed 10 bases, J shed 2 bases, and the junction held 4 bases outside the gene matches. Individual cDNA molecules carried attached unique molecular identifiers. TCRdb called the 5' RACE reads again in MiXCR, with one record for every CDR3 protein. This table has about 40,000 distinct CDR3 sequences, 4.5% to 5% appearing once. These data come from a study of early T cells in non-severe SARS-CoV-2 infection. Study-level information: It was bulk RNA from unsorted whole blood that was sequenced, and the chains were unpaired. Regarding the study as a whole: VDJdb matches were skewed toward anti-spike CD8 T cell responses.

V is TRBV28 and J is TRBJ2-7; 8 nucleotides match TRBD1. Sequences were obtained from whole blood. The clonotype comes from an adult who was a healthcare worker with PCR-confirmed SARS-CoV-2 infection or an uninfected control (not recorded which). The CDR3 protein is CAISTGAYEQYF. CDR3 nucleotide sequence: TGTGCCATCTCGACAGGGGCCTACGAGCAGTACTTC.